This paragraph reports one T cell receptor (beta chain). The antigen remains undetermined. V was pared by 5 bases and J by 7 bases, with 9 bases between. Germline CDR1 LNHDA, CDR2 SQIVND (reference sequence). The CDR3 consists of 13 residues. Generated by immunoSEQ multiplex PCR, the TCRdb table keeps only in-frame clones and is missing some. The sample has roughly 130,000 clones; roughly four fifths are singletons. This specimen belongs to a study of radiation and T cells in renal cell carcinoma. Looking at the study overall: Nephrectomy followed 15 Gy stereotactic body radiation by 4 weeks. Regarding the study as a whole: In blood, top tumor clones expanded by 2 weeks, shrinking by 4. Pretreatment tumor biopsies were lacking, so baseline clonotypes are unknown.

Time point meaning: blood 2 weeks post-SBRT. Treatment reported: 15 Gy SBRT to primary tumor, nephrectomy 4 weeks later. This material consisted of blood, taken from a patient whose treatment included radiotherapy and nephrectomy. The chain joins TRBV19 to TRBJ1-6; D uncertain. The sequence was collected from an older woman with renal cell carcinoma. In DNA, the CDR3 is TGTGCCAGTAGTTCGATCACCAATTCACCCCTCCACTTT. It codes for CASSSITNSPLHF.